This T cell receptor (beta chain) was documented in a study of shared clonotypes between healthy human individuals. The method was immunoSEQ multiplex PCR; TCRdb's version includes in-frame clones alone and lacks a portion of them. Of about 2.4 million clones in the sample, 80% to 95% were seen once. Sequenced sample: naive CD4+ T cells from PBMCs. Specified subset: CD45RA+ positively selected. The clonotype was recovered from a man younger than 35 in good health. Some clones in this sample may be carry-over from other donors' samples.

The CDR3 is CASSLNTGRTRGEKLFF. The CDR3 DNA reads TGTGCCAGCAGCTTAAATACCGGTAGGACTAGGGGTGAAAAACTGTTTTTT. This rearrangement joins TRBV7-2 to TRBJ1-4; weak D call: TRBD1 (5 bases). This CDR3 has 17 amino acids. The germline CDR1 and CDR2 sequences are SGHTA and FQGNSA. The V and J ends lost 2 bases and 7 bases respectively, with 20 bases between them.